This is a list of T cell receptor beta chains from one sample in a study of identical twins. TCRdb re-analysed the 5' RACE reads in MiXCR, keeping a single row per CDR3 protein. The profile shows 310,000 or so distinct CDR3 sequences, about 8.3% of them singletons. This same sample was also part of a study on yellow fever vaccine responses in identical twins.

Sequencing used memory (CD45RO+) T cells sorted from blood. These receptors all stem from a woman between 18 and 29 years old in good health. CDR3s include the opening cysteine and the closing phenylalanine or tryptophan. The D gene is left open where the match is weak. Not every row has a clone size; where given, it reads once, few, many or a size class.

cdr3_aa cdr3_nt d_call v_call clone_size j_call
CASSFRLQPQHF TGTGCCAGCAGTTTTAGGCTTCAGCCCCAGCATTTT - TRBV12-3/TRBV12-4 many TRBJ1-5
CASSQTGWALHF TGTGCCAGCAGCCAGACAGGGTGGGCCCTCCACTTT TRBD1 TRBV3-1 - TRBJ1-6
CASSLDRSLGGYTF TGCGCCAGCAGCTTGGACCGGTCCTTAGGTGGCTACACCTTC - TRBV5-1 many TRBJ1-2
CASSLGRGTDADTQYF TGCGCCAGCAGCTTGGGTCGGGGGACAGACGCAGATACGCAGTATTTT - TRBV5-1 many TRBJ2-3
CASRPAGTSGRGQMFF TGTGCCAGCAGACCCGCCGGGACTAGCGGGAGGGGTCAGATGTTCTTC TRBD2 TRBV3-1 few TRBJ2-1
CSMTSGVYTGELFF TGCAGCATGACTAGCGGGGTGTACACCGGGGAGCTGTTTTTT TRBD2 TRBV29-1 - TRBJ2-2
CASSPHTLRDRFYNEQFF TGTGCCAGCAGTCCTCATACCCTCCGGGACAGATTTTACAATGAGCAGTTCTTC TRBD1 TRBV12-3/TRBV12-4 many TRBJ2-1
CASRSGTISYNEQFF TGTGCCAGTCGATCCGGGACCATCTCCTACAATGAGCAGTTCTTC - TRBV2 few TRBJ2-1
CAISRESTDTQYF TGTGCCATCAGCCGAGAGAGCACAGATACGCAGTATTTT - TRBV10-3 few TRBJ2-3
CAIIGPRDGLVHEQFF TGTGCCATCATTGGTCCGAGGGATGGATTAGTACATGAGCAGTTCTTC - TRBV10-3 - TRBJ2-1
CASRWTVAGGYTF TGTGCCAGCAGATGGACAGTCGCCGGTGGCTACACCTTC - TRBV5-8 few TRBJ1-2
CASSQDHRGWGETQYF TGCGCCAGCAGCCAAGACCACAGGGGATGGGGAGAGACCCAGTACTTC TRBD1 TRBV4-1 many TRBJ2-5
CASSLGGGQETQYF TGTGCCAGCAGCTTAGGGGGAGGCCAAGAGACCCAGTACTTC - TRBV5-1 many TRBJ2-5
CASSFTGGDYGYTF TGCGCCAGCAGCTTCACAGGGGGCGACTATGGCTACACCTTC TRBD1 TRBV5-1 many TRBJ1-2
CASSQVGGAAEAFF TGTGCCAGCAGCCAAGTCGGGGGGGCAGCTGAAGCTTTCTTT - TRBV14 many TRBJ1-1
CASSPSGYQAQAQHF TGTGCCAGCAGTCCCTCTGGGTACCAAGCTCAGGCCCAGCATTTT - TRBV28 - TRBJ1-5
CSAKQGGLAGGRGNIQYF TGCAGTGCTAAACAGGGGGGACTAGCGGGAGGACGGGGAAACATTCAGTACTTC TRBD2 TRBV20-1 - TRBJ2-4
CASGFSYNSPLHF TGTGCCAGCGGTTTTTCATATAATTCACCCCTCCACTTT - TRBV14 few TRBJ1-6
CASSLVPGAAGELFF TGTGCCAGCAGTTTAGTTCCAGGAGCCGCCGGGGAGCTGTTTTTT - TRBV12-3/TRBV12-4 many TRBJ2-2
CSARRGGTNEKLFF TGCAGTGCTCGTAGAGGGGGTACTAATGAAAAACTGTTTTTT - TRBV20-1 - TRBJ1-4
CASSEAGGDTDTQYF TGTGCCAGCAGTGAAGCCGGGGGGGATACAGATACGCAGTATTTT TRBD2 TRBV25-1 many TRBJ2-3
CASSSRYEQYF TGTGCCAGCAGCTCTCGGTACGAGCAGTACTTC - TRBV7-2 many TRBJ2-7
CASSRGAYNSPLHF TGTGCCAGCAGCCGGGGGGCGTATAATTCACCCCTCCACTTT - TRBV3-1 - TRBJ1-6
CASSPRWGDYGYTF TGTGCCAGCAGCCCCCGCTGGGGCGACTATGGCTACACCTTC - TRBV11-2 - TRBJ1-2
CASSSQQGRGEAFF TGTGCCAGCAGTTCCCAACAGGGGAGAGGTGAAGCTTTCTTT TRBD1 TRBV12-3/TRBV12-4 many TRBJ1-1
CASSLFGSGRQETQYF TGCGCCAGCAGCTTGTTCGGCAGCGGGAGGCAAGAGACCCAGTACTTC TRBD2 TRBV5-1 many TRBJ2-5
CASSHPSGNLDEQFF TGTGCCAGCAGCCACCCTAGCGGGAATCTGGATGAGCAGTTCTTC TRBD2 TRBV14 few TRBJ2-1
CASSPRGTDNEQFF TGTGCCAGCAGCCCAAGAGGGACAGACAATGAGCAGTTCTTC TRBD1 TRBV7-2 few TRBJ2-1
CATTLNLGLVGEPPFQETQYF TGTGCCACCACATTAAACCTAGGACTAGTGGGAGAGCCCCCGTTCCAAGAGACCCAGTACTTC TRBD2 TRBV24-1 - TRBJ2-5
CASSPPGQPQHF TGTGCCAGCAGCCCTCCGGGCCAGCCCCAGCATTTT - TRBV6-1 few TRBJ1-5
CSATPTGAYEQYF TGCAGCGCCACACCGACAGGAGCCTACGAGCAGTACTTC - TRBV29-1 - TRBJ2-7
CASRDGDRGNEQFF TGCGCCAGCCGAGACGGGGACAGAGGGAATGAGCAGTTCTTC TRBD1 TRBV5-1 many TRBJ2-1
CASSPTPGATKNIQYF TGTGCCAGCAGCCCCACCCCGGGGGCGACCAAAAACATTCAGTACTTC - TRBV5-4 - TRBJ2-4
CASSPGTGGQPQHF TGCGCCAGCAGCCCCGGGACAGGGGGTCAGCCCCAGCATTTT TRBD1 TRBV4-1 - TRBJ1-5
CASSLVSEQYF TGTGCCAGCAGCTTAGTTAGCGAGCAGTACTTC - TRBV11-2 - TRBJ2-7
CASSLRTSGRRTDTQYF TGCGCCAGCAGCTTGCGGACTAGCGGGAGGCGGACAGATACGCAGTATTTT TRBD2 TRBV5-1 - TRBJ2-3
CASSWTADTEAFF TGTGCCAGCAGTTGGACGGCTGACACTGAAGCTTTCTTT - TRBV6-5 - TRBJ1-1
CASNVPSGEETQYF TGTGCCAGCAATGTCCCTAGCGGGGAAGAGACCCAGTACTTC TRBD2 TRBV5-8 few TRBJ2-5
CATRSGQGNQETQYF TGTGCCACCAGGTCGGGACAGGGGAACCAAGAGACCCAGTACTTC TRBD1 TRBV24-1 - TRBJ2-5
CASSPGPLVFGELFF TGTGCCAGCAGCCCCGGGCCCCTGGTCTTCGGGGAGCTGTTTTTT - TRBV4-2 - TRBJ2-2
CASSDRTPNQPQHF TGTGCCAGCAGTGATCGGACACCTAATCAGCCCCAGCATTTT - TRBV25-1 many TRBJ1-5
CASSYNLAGDDNEQFF TGTGCCAGCAGTTACAATCTAGCGGGAGACGACAATGAGCAGTTCTTC TRBD2 TRBV6-5 - TRBJ2-1
CASSTLAGGPRDTQYF TGTGCCAGCAGTACACTAGCGGGGGGCCCCCGGGATACGCAGTATTTT TRBD2 TRBV12-3/TRBV12-4 - TRBJ2-3
CSATNPSRADTQYF TGCAGTGCTACCAACCCGTCCCGGGCAGATACGCAGTATTTT - TRBV20-1 - TRBJ2-3
CAISESGQWVRSTEAFF TGTGCCATCAGTGAGTCGGGACAGTGGGTGAGATCCACTGAAGCTTTCTTT TRBD1 TRBV10-3 - TRBJ1-1
CSARDFTLADQETQYF TGCAGTGCTAGAGACTTCACGCTAGCGGACCAAGAGACCCAGTACTTC TRBD2 TRBV20-1 many TRBJ2-5
CASSFEAGSTGELFF TGCGCCAGCAGCTTCGAGGCAGGGAGTACCGGGGAGCTGTTTTTT - TRBV5-1 many TRBJ2-2
CASSENGAFYEQYF TGCGCCAGCAGTGAAAACGGAGCCTTCTACGAGCAGTACTTC - TRBV10-2 many TRBJ2-7
CATSDPDRGEAFF TGTGCCACCAGTGACCCCGACAGGGGTGAAGCTTTCTTT TRBD1 TRBV24-1 many TRBJ1-1
CASSTAGSNYGYTF TGTGCCAGCAGCACGGCGGGGAGTAACTATGGCTACACCTTC - TRBV28 - TRBJ1-2
CASSDSRGTGELFF TGTGCCAGCAGTGACTCAAGGGGAACCGGGGAGCTGTTTTTT - TRBV6-4 few TRBJ2-2
CASSLGDLETQYF TGTGCCAGCAGCTTAGGAGATCTCGAGACCCAGTACTTC - TRBV11-2 many TRBJ2-5
CATNPLGGELFF TGTGCCACCAACCCCCTCGGGGGGGAGCTGTTTTTT - TRBV24-1 few TRBJ2-2
CASSSYVGNTEAFF TGTGCCAGCAGCTCGTATGTAGGAAACACTGAAGCTTTCTTT - TRBV12-3/TRBV12-4 - TRBJ1-1